These 15 T cell receptor beta chains share one sample of origin, sequenced in a study of vaccination and CD4 T cells after COVID-19. Their recognized antigens are unknown. The Oncomine TCR Beta short-read assay generated sequence data from the DNA of cultured CD4+ T cells. From the PCR reads, TCRdb called clonotypes with MiXCR, one entry per CDR3 protein. The data show several thousand distinct CDR3 sequences, with around two thirds seen just once and more than 40% held by the top ten. The treatment is: approximately 9-day PBMC culture with coronavirus spike peptide pools or control peptides (ViraFEST assay). The specimen sequenced was CD4+ T cells from blood, cultured in vitro. The receptors were sampled from a human donor who had recovered from COVID-19.

This clonotype has a handful of counts. This chain uses TRBV19 with TRBJ1-5; maybe TRBD1 (6 bases). The CDR3 length is 12 residues. The V gene lost 5 bases and the J gene lost 9 bases, with 11 bases spanning the gap. Germline-derived CDR1 and CDR2 are LNHDA and SQIVND (reference sequence). CDR3 protein: CASSPQGPPQHF. CDR3 nucleotides: TGTGCCAGTAGTCCACAGGGCCCGCCCCAGCATTTT.

This clonotype was seen only a few times. The CDR3 DNA is TGTGCCACCAGCGGGAGGAGGACGATCCGCGGGGAAGCTTTCTTT. Encoded protein: CATSGRRTIRGEAFF. This sequence joins TRBV15 and TRBJ1-1; D not certain. The CDR3 totals 15 residues. Germline V gene lookup returns CDR1 LNHNV and CDR2 YYDKDF (reference sequence). V dropped 5 bases and J dropped 8 bases, with 21 bases sitting between them.

The CDR3 DNA is TGTGCCAGCAACAACGACAGAAACGGCTACACCTTC. Translation: CASNNDRNGYTF. The chain combines TRBV6-1 with TRBJ1-2; D is perhaps TRBD1 (5 bases). Germline CDR1 reads MNHNS; CDR2 reads SASEGT. Trimming left V 7 bases short and J 8 bases short, with 14 bases between. The CDR3 loop spans 12 amino acids.

By proportion, this clonotype is medium-sized. The chain couples TRBV20-1 to TRBJ2-3; 13 bases map to TRBD2. V lost 6 bases to trimming and J lost 0 bases; unmatched junction nucleotides: 6. The CDR3 runs 16 residues. Germline CDR1 reads DFQATT; CDR2 reads SNEGSKA (reference sequence). The CDR3 region has the DNA TGCAGTGCAGGACTAGCGGGGGCCTCTAGCACAGATACGCAGTATTTT. It translates to CSAGLAGASSTDTQYF.

The sample holds a few counts of this clonotype. The gene calls are TRBV27 and TRBJ1-1; a possible D gene is TRBD1 (6 bases). There are 15 residues in the CDR3. Germline CDR1 MNHEY, CDR2 SMNVEV (reference sequence). The ends were cut back, 3 bases at V and 3 bases at J, with 14 bases in the middle. The CDR3 here is CASSLNTGPDTEAFF. The CDR3 DNA reads as TGTGCCAGCAGTTTGAACACAGGGCCGGACACTGAAGCTTTCTTT.

The chain uses TRBV25-1 and TRBJ1-2, with unresolved D. This CDR3 has 13 amino acids. Germline CDR1 reads MGHDK; CDR2 reads SYGVNS. V lost 4 bases, J lost 6 bases, and 12 bases lay in between. The CDR3, as DNA: TGTGCCAGCAGTGTTTTCCCAAGCGATGGCTACACCTTC. Amino acid sequence: CASSVFPSDGYTF.

The chain links TRBV20-1 to TRBJ2-7; TRBD2 is a possible D gene (6 bases). Germline CDR1 DFQATT, CDR2 SNEGSKA (reference sequence). Trimming took off 1 base at V and 4 bases at J, with 17 bases between the two ends. This CDR3 has 15 residues. The DNA of the CDR3 is TGCAGTGCTAGAGGCGGGGCAGTAGAAGGTTACGAGCAGTACTTC. As protein: CSARGGAVEGYEQYF.

The rearrangement uses TRBV20-1 and TRBJ2-3; 11 bases match TRBD2. With V trimmed by 2 bases and J by 0 bases, 4 bases remained unmatched. This CDR3 region has 16 residues. The germline V gene encodes CDR1 DFQATT and CDR2 SNEGSKA (reference sequence). Here the CDR3 DNA reads TGCAGTGCTAGAATACTAGCGGGGGCCAGCACAGATACGCAGTATTTT. Residues: CSARILAGASTDTQYF.

Turning to this clonotype: Mismatch with germline at one junction end may stem from a read error. The V call is TRBV7-7, the J call TRBJ2-5; D may be TRBD1 (5 bases). Germline lookup yields CDR1 SSHAT and CDR2 FNYEAQ (reference sequence). CDR3 length: 14 residues. This chain's CDR3 is CASSSTVYEETQYF. CDR3 nucleotides: TGTGCTAGCAGCTCGACAGTATACGAAGAGACCCAGTACTTC.

The V gene is TRBV20-1, the J gene TRBJ2-2, with D perhaps matching TRBD1 or TRBD2 (5 bases each). Between the trimmed V and J ends, which lost 6 bases and 6 bases, there was a span of 14 bases. Germline V CDR1 and CDR2: DFQATT, SNEGSKA (reference sequence). The CDR3 extends over 13 amino acids. DNA for the CDR3: TGCAGTGCCAGGGATAGCGTGGCCGGGGAGCTGTTTTTT. Encoded protein: CSARDSVAGELFF.

This sequence joins TRBV7-2 and TRBJ1-5; the match to TRBD1 covers 10 bases. J gave up 5 bases and V 5 bases, and 6 bases lay outside the gene matches. Per the germline V gene, CDR1 is SGHTA and CDR2 is FQGNSA. The CDR3 loop spans 15 amino acids. The CDR3 loop is CASSPGQGSHQPQHF. CDR3 nucleotides: TGTGCCAGCAGCCCGGGACAGGGGTCGCATCAGCCCCAGCATTTT.

The chain employs TRBV7-2 and TRBJ2-7; D remains ambiguous. The CDR3 is 15 residues long. The germline V gene encodes CDR1 SGHTA and CDR2 FQGNSA. Trimming took 4 bases from V and 7 from J, leaving 20 bases between them. DNA for the CDR3: TGTGCCAGCAGCTCCCTCGAAGCCGCAATGGAAGAGCAGTACTTC. Its translation is CASSSLEAAMEEQYF.

This chain connects TRBV20-1 to TRBJ1-1; the D is unclear. The V gene's germline CDR1 is DFQATT and CDR2 SNEGSKA (reference sequence). V lost 6 bases and J lost 6, with 8 bases in between. The CDR3 runs 10 residues. CDR3 in amino acids: CSALPPEAFF. The CDR3 bases are TGCAGTGCCCTCCCTCCTGAAGCTTTCTTT.

The chain employs TRBV7-6 and TRBJ1-5, with D hard to call. The CDR3 sequence is 12 residues long. V shed 6 bases and J shed 11 bases, with 14 bases lying between them. The germline V gene encodes CDR1 SGHVS and CDR2 FNYEAQ. The CDR3 loop reads CASSNPPQSQHF. The CDR3 nucleotides are TGTGCCAGCAGTAACCCCCCCCAGTCCCAGCATTTT.

The chain joins TRBV27 to TRBJ1-2; TRBD1 agrees at 10 bases. CDR1 MNHEY and CDR2 SMNVEV come from the germline V gene (reference sequence). There are 15 residues in the CDR3. The ends lost 5 bases at V and 4 bases at J; junction bases unmatched: 7. CDR3 loop: CASSPRRQGAYGYTF. CDR3 nucleotides: TGTGCCAGCAGTCCTCGGAGACAGGGGGCCTATGGCTACACCTTC.